One sample yielded the 26 T cell receptor beta chains listed below, sequenced in a study of cytomegalovirus exposure and HLA in healthy donors. 60 Vbeta and 13 Jbeta primers were used in PCR. This table comes from immunoSEQ multiplex PCR, and its TCRdb copy is limited to in-frame clones, with some not included. The table has approximately 150,000 clones, roughly two thirds seen once. The sample taken for sequencing was PBMCs. These receptors were taken from a woman aged 18-30 years in good health and CMV-seropositive.

The V and J genes are TRBV7-2 and TRBJ2-4; TRBD2 aligns across 14 bases. With 3 bases clipped from V and 4 bases from J, the junction kept 8 bases outside the gene matches. CDR3 length equals 18 residues. In germline, CDR1 is SGHTA, CDR2 FQGNSA. This CDR3 reads CASSFGLAGGEAKNIQYF. In nucleotides, the CDR3 is TGTGCCAGCAGCTTCGGACTAGCGGGGGGTGAAGCTAAAAACATTCAGTACTTC.

V gene TRBV9 combines with J gene TRBJ2-7, with 7 bases lining up with TRBD1. CDR3 size: 15 residues. CDR1 is SGDLS, CDR2 YYNGEE, per germline. J was trimmed by 5 bases and V by 4 bases; bases with no gene match: 12. CDR3: CASSRQGAQQDEQYF. The DNA of the CDR3 is TGTGCCAGCAGCAGACAGGGTGCCCAACAGGACGAGCAGTACTTC.

This chain joins TRBV11-2 and TRBJ1-1; D might be TRBD1 (5 bases). Per germline, CDR1 SGHAT and CDR2 FQNNGV. The CDR3 has 14 amino acids. Trimming shortened V by 1 base and J by 4 bases, and 10 bases separated the two germline ends. This CDR3 reads CASSLGGEATEAFF. CDR3 sequence (DNA): TGTGCCAGCAGCTTAGGAGGGGAGGCCACTGAAGCTTTCTTT.

CDR3 amino acids: CASSTGQGTNQPQHF. CDR3 bases: TGTGCCAGCAGCACGGGACAGGGAACAAATCAGCCCCAGCATTTT. The chain is built from TRBV11-2 and TRBJ1-5; the match to TRBD1 covers 9 bases. The germline CDR1 and CDR2 sequences are SGHAT and FQNNGV. The V gene end was trimmed by 5 bases and the J gene end by 4 bases; junction bases not matched to a gene: 6. The CDR3 sequence is 15 residues long.

This chain connects TRBV6-1 to TRBJ2-7, with a possible D match to TRBD2 (5 bases). Germline CDR1 MNHNS, CDR2 SASEGT. The CDR3 spans 11 residues. The CDR3, as DNA: TGTACCACCGACGGGGACTACGAGCAGTACTTC. Translated: CTTDGDYEQYF.

This chain connects TRBV2 to TRBJ1-2, with D uncertain. Trimming removed 8 bases from V and 6 bases from J, with 22 bases in between. The CDR3 extends over 15 amino acids. Germline CDR1 and CDR2: SNHLY and FYNNEI. CDR3 nucleotides: TGTGCCAGCTCTCCCTCCACTCCGTTTCTTAATGGCTACACCTTC. This translates into CASSPSTPFLNGYTF.

The rearrangement links TRBV4-3 to TRBJ2-3; a possible D gene is TRBD2 (5 bases). Germline V lookup: CDR1 LGHNA, CDR2 YSLEER. V shed 0 bases and J shed 4 bases, with 11 bases lying between them. This CDR3 has 15 residues. The CDR3 loop reads CASSQDPRRPDTQYF. CDR3 DNA: TGCGCCAGCAGCCAAGACCCTCGGAGGCCAGATACGCAGTATTTT.

This clone occurred once. The genes are TRBV19 and TRBJ2-4; 9 bases match TRBD1. There are 14 residues in the CDR3. In germline, CDR1 is LNHDA, CDR2 SQIVND (reference sequence). The V and J ends lost 7 bases and 7 bases, in that order; junction bases with no gene match: 8. The CDR3 sequence: CASNLGQGRNIQYF. As DNA, the CDR3 is TGTGCCAGTAACCTGGGACAGGGCAGGAACATTCAGTACTTC. The full variable domain, with the rest looked up from reference TRBV19 and TRBJ2-4, is DGGITQSPKYLFRKEGQNVTLSCEQNLNHDAMYWYRQDPGQGLRLIYYSQIVNDFQKGDIAEGYSVSREKKESFPLTVTSAQKNPTAFYLCASNLGQGRNIQYFGAGTRLSVL.

The chain joins TRBV27 to TRBJ1-6; D is unresolved. Germline V lookup: CDR1 MNHEY, CDR2 SMNVEV (reference sequence). V dropped 4 bases and J dropped 0 bases, with 10 bases sitting between them. The CDR3 totals 16 residues. This CDR3 reads CASSSTESSYNSPLHF. The CDR3 nucleotides read TGTGCCAGCAGTTCGACGGAGAGCTCCTATAATTCACCCCTCCACTTT.

This clone has a handful of counts. The rearrangement uses TRBV16 and TRBJ2-5; maybe TRBD1 (6 bases). Germline CDR1 KGHSY, CDR2 FQNENV. The CDR3 is made up of 12 amino acids. The V end was cut by 0 bases, the J end by 13 bases, with 12 bases between. The CDR3 coding sequence is TGTGCCAGCAGCCAATCGGGGGACATCGGGTACTTC. Translated, it gives CASSQSGDIGYF. Full variable domain (outside the CDR3, taken from reference TRBV16 and TRBJ2-5): GEEVAQTPKHLVRGEGQKAKLYCAPIKGHSYVFWYQQVLKNEFKFLISFQNENVFDETGMPKERFSAKCLPNSPCSLEIQATKLEDSAVYFCASSQSGDIGYFGPGTRLLVL.

The table lists this clone with a few counts. This sequence joins TRBV6-1 and TRBJ1-1, with D maybe TRBD1 (6 bases). The germline V and J ends were trimmed by 5 bases and 7 bases, with 20 bases remaining between them. The CDR3 extends over 15 amino acids. Germline CDR1 reads MNHNS; CDR2 reads SASEGT. The CDR3 spells CASSTSRRGPGEAFF. The CDR3 region has the DNA TGTGCCAGCAGTACGAGTCGGCGGGGGCCGGGTGAAGCTTTCTTT.

The rearrangement uses TRBV19 and TRBJ1-2; 10 nucleotides line up with TRBD1. The germline V gene has CDR1 LNHDA and CDR2 SQIVND (reference sequence). This CDR3 is 19 amino acids long. Germline trimming cut 5 bases from V and 1 base from J; bases unmatched to any gene: 16. CDR3 loop: CASSPPAGTGVTINYGYTF. The DNA for the CDR3 is TGTGCCAGTAGTCCGCCGGCCGGGACAGGGGTTACAATTAACTATGGCTACACCTTC.

The chain uses TRBV5-4 and TRBJ2-2, with D possibly matching TRBD1 (5 bases). Per germline, CDR1 SGHNT and CDR2 YYREEE (reference sequence). The V end was cut by 4 bases, the J end by 2 bases, with 9 bases between. This CDR3 comprises 14 residues. The CDR3 DNA sequence: TGTGCCAGCAGCCCGACAGTAAACACCGGGGAGCTGTTTTTT. Translation: CASSPTVNTGELFF.

The chain has TRBV2 and TRBJ1-2; D is possibly TRBD1 (5 bases). The CDR3 sequence is 16 residues long. The germline V gene encodes CDR1 SNHLY and CDR2 FYNNEI. V was clipped by 8 bases and J by 0 bases, with 19 bases between them. The DNA for the CDR3 is TGTGCCAGCTGCCGACAGATACGTAGCCCTAACTATGGCTACACCTTC. Its translation is CASCRQIRSPNYGYTF.

Concerning this clone itself: An end of the junction does not agree with germline; a read error may underlie this. The identical CDR3 is also encoded by other nucleotide sequences in the sample. The rearrangement joins TRBV28 to TRBJ1-6, with 7 bases aligning to TRBD1. The CDR3 extends over 16 amino acids. Germline lookup yields CDR1 MDHEN and CDR2 SYDVKM. CDR3 nucleotides: TGTGCCAGCAGTTCACCTGTCGGGGACAGAAATTCCCCCCTCCACTTT. This sequence encodes CASSSPVGDRNSPLHF.

The V gene is TRBV5-6, the J gene TRBJ2-1, with a weak D call TRBD1 (6 bases). The V gene's germline CDR1 is SGHDT and CDR2 YYEEEE. There are 15 residues in the CDR3. The ends were cut back, 4 bases at V and 8 bases at J, with 19 bases in the middle. The CDR3 DNA sequence: TGTGCCAGCAGCACCGATAGAGTGGGGGCTTATGAGCAGTTCTTC. Its translation is CASSTDRVGAYEQFF.

The chain carries TRBV4-1 and TRBJ1-4; a weak D match, TRBD1 (5 bases). Per germline, CDR1 MGHRA and CDR2 YSYEKL. This CDR3 is built from 18 residues. The V end lost 4 bases, the J end lost 7 bases, and 25 bases lay between the germline ends. The CDR3 loop is CASSRGTAIGGEGEKLFF. DNA of the CDR3: TGCGCCAGCAGCCGCGGCACCGCGATAGGAGGGGAGGGTGAAAAACTGTTTTTT.

V usage is TRBV6-8 and J usage is TRBJ1-5, with TRBD1 as a possible D gene (6 bases). The CDR3 has 15 residues. Germline V gives CDR1 MNHGY, CDR2 SAAAGT. V lost 6 bases and J 5 bases, leaving 17 bases between the germline ends. The CDR3 coding sequence is TGTGCCAGCAGCACGATTCAGGGGCCTTATCAGCCCCAGCATTTT. This codes for CASSTIQGPYQPQHF.

The chain is built from TRBV18 and TRBJ1-4; 10 bases agree with TRBD1. Germline loops: CDR1 KGHSH, CDR2 LQKENI. V gave up 3 bases and J gave up 6 bases; unmatched junction bases: 7. The CDR3 has 16 residues. The CDR3 DNA is TGTGCCAGCTCACCCCGGGCCGGGACAGGGGATGAAAAACTGTTTTTT. This encodes CASSPRAGTGDEKLFF.

Worth noting for this clone: Compared with germline, one end of the junction differs, possibly owing to a read error. This sequence joins TRBV7-9 and TRBJ2-7, with a tentative D call TRBD2 (5 bases). The CDR3 totals 12 residues. Germline V gene sequence: CDR1 SEHNR, CDR2 FQNEAQ (reference sequence). CDR3 protein: CSSLGSSYEQYF. The DNA of the CDR3 is TGTTCCAGCCTAGGGAGCTCCTACGAGCAGTACTTC.

V is TRBV19 and J is TRBJ1-5; 7 nucleotides line up with TRBD1. The CDR3 contains 18 residues. Germline CDR1 is LNHDA and CDR2 is SQIVND (reference sequence). The V gene end was trimmed by 1 base and the J gene end by 0 bases; junction bases not matched to a gene: 9. The CDR3 DNA reads TGTGCCAGTAGTATAGGGGGACAGCTGGAGTATAGCAATCAGCCCCAGCATTTT. The encoded protein is CASSIGGQLEYSNQPQHF.

The chain couples TRBV6-5 to TRBJ1-2; a possible D gene is TRBD1 (5 bases). The V and J ends lost 8 bases and 5 bases respectively, with 15 bases between them. Germline CDR1 is MNHEY and CDR2 is SVGAGI. The CDR3 runs 13 residues. The CDR3 nucleotides read TGTGCCAGCCGGGACGGGGGAGGATATGGCTACACCTTC. Its translation is CASRDGGGYGYTF.

V and J are TRBV28 and TRBJ1-6, with 7 bases fitting TRBD1. The CDR3 covers 18 residues. Germline loops: CDR1 MDHEN, CDR2 SYDVKM. With V trimmed by 3 bases and J by 0 bases, 8 bases remained unmatched. The CDR3, as DNA: TGTGCCAGCAGTTTCCAAACCGGGACAGACTCCTATAATTCACCCCTCCACTTT. Residues: CASSFQTGTDSYNSPLHF.

The rearrangement uses TRBV11-1 and TRBJ2-7; D call uncertain. V was shortened by 1 base and J by 2 bases, with 15 bases between the two germline ends. This CDR3 comprises 16 residues. CDR1 and CDR2 (germline): SGHAT, FQDESV (reference sequence). DNA of the CDR3: TGTGCCAGCAGCTTAGGCCCCATGAGAACCCCCTACGAGCAGTACTTC. As protein: CASSLGPMRTPYEQYF.

V is TRBV12-2 and J is TRBJ1-2; the table's D call, TRBD1, was not checked against the DNA. TRBV12-2 is flagged as a pseudogene. CDR3 size: 14 residues. DNA of the CDR3: TGTGCAAGTCGCCACCAGGGACAGGGGTATGGCTACACCTTC. Translating it yields CASRHQGQGYGYTF.

The chain links TRBV5-6 to TRBJ2-2; unclear D gene. Trimming cost V 2 bases and J 5 bases, with 7 bases left between them. The CDR3 spans 13 residues. Germline V gene lookup returns CDR1 SGHDT and CDR2 YYEEEE. The CDR3 loop is CASSFWATGELFF. CDR3 nucleotides: TGTGCCAGCAGCTTTTGGGCTACCGGGGAGCTGTTTTTT.